This entry features one T cell receptor beta chain sequence. What antigen it recognizes has not been identified. Qualities for individual bases were not recorded, and no much larger clone is one base off. Compared with germline, V lacks 4 bases and J lacks 7 bases; bases without a gene match: 8. The CDR3, cysteine through phenylalanine, is 15 amino acids long. Left in the record is the CDR3 DNA by itself, 45 bases read in frame from the first base. Reading the germline V gene gives CDR1 SGHVS and CDR2 FNYEAQ. The immunoSEQ Assay, a bias-controlled multiplex PCR, was used to amplify TCRbeta CDR3 regions from genomic DNA. The published analysis was carried out like this. Within the assay, amplification of reference gene primers was used to estimate how many nucleated cells each sample contained. To quantify the absolute abundance of each unique TCRbeta CDR3 rearrangement, sequence reads were collapsed and filtered. For each sample, productive Simpson clonality was calculated by taking the square root of Simpson's diversity index across productive rearrangements. TCRdb re-hosts the immuneACCESS table, in-frame sequences only. Its copies lack some clones; in the studies checked, an unresolved V gene accounts for under half of them, and the cause for the rest is not known. That table is the source of V, J and clone size, and D and trimming were worked out from the DNA. The sample yields about 270,000 clones; roughly 93% were counted once. The ten largest clones capture approximately 2.5% of the sample.

The data belong to a study of blood T cell repertoires in COVID-19 (dated by TCRdb to the early 2020s). Regarding the complete study: The collaborator samples originated in the United States, Italy and Spain and spanned the acute and convalescent phases of COVID-19. The prospective study material was composed of cDNA or gDNA derived from T cells, B-cell-depleted T cells, or PBMCs. The dataset comprised deeply sampled blood TCRbeta repertoires from subjects exposed to, actively infected with, or recovered from COVID-19. A freely available public database, intended as a resource for researchers studying the immune response to SARS-CoV-2, is where the repertoires were released. Samples came from the ongoing ImmuneRACE study (first 160 participants) plus 1,254 subjects from 6 global collaborators. Sample metadata almost always included a de-identified subject ID, COVID-19 status, age in years and sex. Where available, HLA class I and class II types were taken from metadata supplied by the sample provider and were not determined by assay-based typing. Points the paper makes about the study in general: Clinical and demographic metadata were provided uncurated, with the amount varying by source and participant.

Participants in the prospective study were enrolled through a virtual design, were aged roughly 18 to 95 years, and lived in fewer than 30 United States geographic areas. In the prospective study, cohorts were assigned on the basis of participant-reported clinical history obtained from a screening survey and a study questionnaire. In the prospective study, mobile phlebotomists collected whole blood, serum and a nasopharyngeal or oropharyngeal swab from each participant. Over an approximately 2-month period, participants in the prospective study had the option of providing additional blood draws and questionnaires. Before DNA extraction, prospective study blood samples were shipped either frozen or at room temperature.

The sequence was obtained from a woman aged 40 to 55 with acute COVID-19. The chain is made from TRBV7-6 and TRBJ2-7; the junction holds 12 bases that match TRBD2. Input material: PBMCs or T cells enriched from blood (not recorded which). The DNA reads TGTGCCAGCAGCTCTGGACTAGCGGGGACTGAGGAGCAGTACTTC. It encodes CASSSGLAGTEEQYF.